The entry below describes one TCR beta chain. The CDR3 runs 15 residues. CDR1 is SGHAT and CDR2 is FQDESV in the germline V gene (reference sequence). The V segment lost 1 base and the J segment 4 bases; nucleotides outside the gene matches: 4. The source of the sample is a study of blood T cell repertoires in COVID-19. Study-level background: Collection of acute and convalescent COVID-19 samples took place in the United States, Italy and Spain. The analysed material was cDNA or gDNA that came from T cells, B-cell-depleted T cells, or PBMCs.

Per the original methods: For nucleated cells, counts were estimated from reference gene primer amplification. The table came from immunoSEQ multiplex PCR; TCRdb's copy has only in-frame clones and leaves some out. That table gives V, J and clone size, and the DNA gave D and trimming. Of around 200,000 clones listed, around 84% were seen once; the top ten hold 2.5% to 3.5%. Sequencing was carried out using peripheral blood. The TCR was taken from a man aged 35 to 55 with active or convalescent COVID-19. This sequence joins TRBV11-1 and TRBJ2-3; TRBD2 matches 8 bases. CDR3 in DNA: TGTGCCAGCAGCTTAGAGCGGGGGTTTGCAGATACGCAGTATTTT. Translated: CASSLERGFADTQYF.